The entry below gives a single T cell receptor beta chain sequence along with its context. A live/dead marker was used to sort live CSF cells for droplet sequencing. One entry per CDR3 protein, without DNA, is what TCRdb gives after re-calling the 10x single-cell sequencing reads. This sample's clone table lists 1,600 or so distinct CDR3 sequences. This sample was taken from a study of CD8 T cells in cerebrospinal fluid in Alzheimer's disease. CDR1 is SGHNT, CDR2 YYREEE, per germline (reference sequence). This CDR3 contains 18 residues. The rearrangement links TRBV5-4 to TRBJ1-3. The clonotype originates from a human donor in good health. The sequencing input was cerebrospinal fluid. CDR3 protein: CASSLALGRAHSGNTIYF.